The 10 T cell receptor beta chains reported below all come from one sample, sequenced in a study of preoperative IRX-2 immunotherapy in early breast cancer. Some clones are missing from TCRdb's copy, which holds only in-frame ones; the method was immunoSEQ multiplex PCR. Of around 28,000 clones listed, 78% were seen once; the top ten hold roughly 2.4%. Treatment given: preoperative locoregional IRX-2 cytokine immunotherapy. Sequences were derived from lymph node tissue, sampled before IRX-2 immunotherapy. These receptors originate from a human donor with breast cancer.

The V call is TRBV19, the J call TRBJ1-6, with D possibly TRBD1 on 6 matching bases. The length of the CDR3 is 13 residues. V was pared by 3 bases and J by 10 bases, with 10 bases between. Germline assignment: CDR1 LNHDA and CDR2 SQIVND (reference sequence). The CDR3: CASSITGRSPLHF. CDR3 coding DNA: TGTGCCAGTAGTATCACAGGGAGGTCACCCCTCCACTTT.

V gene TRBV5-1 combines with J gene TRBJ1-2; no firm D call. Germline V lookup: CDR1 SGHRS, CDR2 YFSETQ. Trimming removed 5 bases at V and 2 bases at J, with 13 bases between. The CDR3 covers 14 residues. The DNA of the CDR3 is TGCGCCAGCAGGGCCCCGGAAACAAACTATGGCTACACCTTC. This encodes CASRAPETNYGYTF. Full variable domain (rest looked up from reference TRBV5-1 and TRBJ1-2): KAGVTQTPRYLIKTRGQQVTLSCSPISGHRSVSWYQQTPGQGLQFLFEYFSETQRNKGNFPGRFSGRQFSNSRSEMNVSTLELGDSALYLCASRAPETNYGYTFGSGTRLTVV.

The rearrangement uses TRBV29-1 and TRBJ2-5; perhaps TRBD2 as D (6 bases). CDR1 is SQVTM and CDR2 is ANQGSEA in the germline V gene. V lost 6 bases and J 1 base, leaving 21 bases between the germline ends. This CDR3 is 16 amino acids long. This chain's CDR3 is CSVAFLARDSQETQYF. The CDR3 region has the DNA TGCAGCGTCGCTTTTTTAGCGAGGGACTCCCAAGAGACCCAGTACTTC. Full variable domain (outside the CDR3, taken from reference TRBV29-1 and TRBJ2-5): SAVISQKPSRDICQRGTSLTIQCQVDSQVTMMFWYRQQPGQSLTLIATANQGSEATYESGFVIDKFPISRPNLTFSTLTVSNMSPEDSSIYLCSVAFLARDSQETQYFGPGTRLLVL.

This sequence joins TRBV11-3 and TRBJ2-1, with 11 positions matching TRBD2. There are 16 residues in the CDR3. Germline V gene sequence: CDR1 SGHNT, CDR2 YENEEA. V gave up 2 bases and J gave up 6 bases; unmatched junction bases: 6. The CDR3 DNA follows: TGTGCCAGCAGCTTAATAGCGGGGGGGTTAAGCAATGAGCAGTTCTTC. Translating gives CASSLIAGGLSNEQFF. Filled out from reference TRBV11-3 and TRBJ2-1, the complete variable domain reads EAGVVQSPRYKIIEKKQPVAFWCNPISGHNTLYWYLQNLGQGPELLIRYENEEAVDDSQLPKDRFSAERLKGVDSTLKIQPAELGDSAVYLCASSLIAGGLSNEQFFGPGTRLTVL.

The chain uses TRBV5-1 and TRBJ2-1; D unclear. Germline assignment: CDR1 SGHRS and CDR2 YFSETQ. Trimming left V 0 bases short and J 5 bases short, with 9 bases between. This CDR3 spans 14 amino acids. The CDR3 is CASSLADLNNEQFF. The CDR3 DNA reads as TGCGCCAGCAGCTTGGCAGACTTAAACAATGAGCAGTTCTTC.

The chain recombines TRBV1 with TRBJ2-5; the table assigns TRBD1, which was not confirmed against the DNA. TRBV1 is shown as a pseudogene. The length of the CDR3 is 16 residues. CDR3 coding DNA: TGCGCCAGCAGCCAAGATAGGGGACAGGGATGGGAGATCCAGTACTTC. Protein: CASSQDRGQGWEIQYF.

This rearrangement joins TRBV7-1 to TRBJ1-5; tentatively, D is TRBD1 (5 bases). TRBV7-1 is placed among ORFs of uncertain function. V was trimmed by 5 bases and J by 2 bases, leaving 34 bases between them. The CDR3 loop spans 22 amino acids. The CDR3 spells CASSRILTRGGASRGRNQPQHF. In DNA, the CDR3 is TGTGCCAGCAGCCGTATTTTAACGAGGGGAGGCGCAAGTCGTGGACGCAATCAGCCCCAGCATTTT.

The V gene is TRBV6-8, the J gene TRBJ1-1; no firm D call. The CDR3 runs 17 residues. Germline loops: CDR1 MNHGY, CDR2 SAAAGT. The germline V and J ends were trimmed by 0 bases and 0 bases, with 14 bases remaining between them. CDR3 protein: CASSYSGRIRVNTEAFF. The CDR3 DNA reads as TGTGCCAGCAGTTACTCAGGTCGCATTAGAGTGAACACTGAAGCTTTCTTT.

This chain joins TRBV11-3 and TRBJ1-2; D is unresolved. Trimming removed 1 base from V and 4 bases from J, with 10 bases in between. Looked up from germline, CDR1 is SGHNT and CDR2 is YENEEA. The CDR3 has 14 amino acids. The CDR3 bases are TGTGCCAGCAGCTTAGGGGAAGAGATCTATGGCTACACCTTC. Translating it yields CASSLGEEIYGYTF.

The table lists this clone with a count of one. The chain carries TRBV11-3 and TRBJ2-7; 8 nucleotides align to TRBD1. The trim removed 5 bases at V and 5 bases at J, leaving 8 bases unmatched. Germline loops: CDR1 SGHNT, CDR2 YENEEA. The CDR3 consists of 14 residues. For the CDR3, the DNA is TGTGCCAGCAGCCAGGGGACAGGCATGAACGAGCAGTACTTC. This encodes CASSQGTGMNEQYF.